Below, 24 T cell receptor beta chains from the same sample are listed, as sequenced in a study of T cell responses to AZD1222 COVID-19 vaccine. Only in-frame clones appear in the TCRdb table, and some are missing; sequencing was by immunoSEQ multiplex PCR. The sample consists of fewer than 150,000 clones, 90% of them appearing once. Specimen: peripheral blood, collected on day 0 of AZD1222 vaccination. The receptors originated from an adult in good health.

V gene TRBV18 combines with J gene TRBJ1-1; TRBD1 matches at 10 bases. Germline assignment: CDR1 KGHSH and CDR2 LQKENI. Unmatched junction bases numbered 8, after V lost 3 bases and J lost 1 base. This CDR3 contains 17 residues. CDR3 sequence reads: CASSPGQGGFWNTEAFF. CDR3 bases: TGTGCCAGCTCACCCGGACAGGGGGGATTTTGGAACACTGAAGCTTTCTTT.

The rearrangement joins TRBV5-1 to TRBJ2-4; possible D gene TRBD1, 6 bases. V shed 2 bases and J shed 1 base, with 13 bases lying between them. Germline V gives CDR1 SGHRS, CDR2 YFSETQ. This CDR3 region has 16 residues. CDR3 amino acids: CASSLDTGNAKNIQYF. Here the CDR3 DNA reads TGCGCCAGCAGCTTAGATACAGGGAACGCCAAAAACATTCAGTACTTC.

V is TRBV7-9 and J is TRBJ2-2; TRBD2 aligns across 7 bases. Germline V gene sequence: CDR1 SEHNR, CDR2 FQNEAQ (reference sequence). The V segment lost 9 bases and the J segment 0 bases; nucleotides outside the gene matches: 7. CDR3 length equals 15 residues. The CDR3 is CARGGGPSNTGELFF. The CDR3 DNA follows: TGTGCCAGGGGCGGGGGACCTTCGAACACCGGGGAGCTGTTTTTT.

This chain links TRBV11-2 with TRBJ2-2, with 8 positions matching TRBD2. V lost 4 bases, J lost 0 bases, and 10 bases stayed unmatched. The CDR3 is made up of 18 amino acids. Germline loops: CDR1 SGHAT, CDR2 FQNNGV. CDR3 sequence reads: CASSSTTSGVTNTGELFF. CDR3 nucleotide sequence: TGTGCCAGCAGCTCTACCACTAGCGGAGTTACGAACACCGGGGAGCTGTTTTTT. Variable domain in full (rest from reference TRBV11-2 and TRBJ2-2): EAGVAQSPRYKIIEKRQSVAFWCNPISGHATLYWYQQILGQGPKLLIQFQNNGVVDDSQLPKDRFSAERLKGVDSTLKIQPAKLEDSAVYLCASSSTTSGVTNTGELFFGEGSRLTVL.

This rearrangement joins TRBV10-3 to TRBJ1-1, with TRBD1 matching over 7 bases. The length of the CDR3 is 15 residues. CDR1 ENHRY and CDR2 SYGVKD come from the germline V gene. V lost 4 bases and J lost 3; bases outside the gene matches: 8. This CDR3 is CAISARGPLDTEAFF. In nucleotides, the CDR3 is TGTGCCATCAGTGCGAGGGGGCCTCTGGACACTGAAGCTTTCTTT.

The V and J genes are TRBV19 and TRBJ2-3; D is uncertain. This CDR3 spans 15 amino acids. Germline lookup yields CDR1 LNHDA and CDR2 SQIVND (reference sequence). V was trimmed by 8 bases and J by 1 base, leaving 16 bases between them. Written as DNA, the CDR3 is TGTGCCAGTCGGAGCCCCCGAAGGGGCACAGATACGCAGTATTTT. Translated, it gives CASRSPRRGTDTQYF.

CDR3 DNA: TGCAGCGTGGAAACCAATGAAAAACTGTTTTTT. It translates to CSVETNEKLFF. The chain links TRBV29-1 to TRBJ1-4; no firm D call. The CDR3 runs 11 residues. Per germline, CDR1 SQVTM and CDR2 ANQGSEA. The V end lost 6 bases, the J end lost 5 bases, and 7 bases lay between the germline ends.

The rearrangement joins TRBV7-9 to TRBJ1-4, with TRBD1 identical over 9 bases. The CDR3 runs to 14 residues. After removal of 5 bases from V and 8 bases from J, the junction contained 6 bases not matched to a gene. In germline, CDR1 is SEHNR, CDR2 FQNEAQ (reference sequence). The CDR3, as DNA: TGTGCCAGCAGCCAAGGAGGACAGGGGGAAAAACTGTTTTTT. Translated, it gives CASSQGGQGEKLFF. The entire variable domain, with the rest obtained from reference TRBV7-9 and TRBJ1-4, is as follows: DTGVSQNPRHKITKRGQNVTFRCDPISEHNRLYWYRQTLGQGPEFLTYFQNEAQLEKSRLLSDRFSAERPKGSFSTLEIQRTEQGDSAMYLCASSQGGQGEKLFFGSGTQLSVL.

This sequence joins TRBV24-1 and TRBJ2-3; 11 bases map to TRBD2. V shed 5 bases, J shed 1 base, and the junction held 4 bases outside the gene matches. Per germline, CDR1 KGHDR and CDR2 SFDVKD. The CDR3 consists of 16 residues. This CDR3 reads CATSGMTSGGTDTQYF. CDR3 nucleotide sequence: TGTGCCACCAGTGGAATGACTAGCGGGGGCACAGATACGCAGTATTTT.

This clone was counted between two and nine times. The chain carries TRBV7-9 and TRBJ1-3; no clear D. This CDR3 comprises 14 residues. Germline V gives CDR1 SEHNR, CDR2 FQNEAQ (reference sequence). The V gene lost 6 bases and the J gene lost 2 bases, with 11 bases spanning the gap. This chain's CDR3 is CASSYRDAGNTIYF. The DNA for the CDR3 is TGTGCCAGCAGTTATCGGGATGCTGGAAACACCATATATTTT.

This chain connects TRBV15 to TRBJ2-2; TRBD2 aligns across 11 bases. J was trimmed by 1 base and V by 4 bases; bases with no gene match: 8. Germline V gene lookup returns CDR1 LNHNV and CDR2 YYDKDF (reference sequence). CDR3 length: 18 amino acids. This CDR3 is CATSTRGTSGLNTGELFF. The CDR3 DNA is TGTGCCACCAGCACCCGAGGGACTAGCGGATTGAACACCGGGGAGCTGTTTTTT.

The V gene is TRBV7-2, the J gene TRBJ1-3; tentative D call: TRBD1 (5 bases). With 2 bases removed from V and 2 bases from J, the gap between germline ends came to 7 bases. Germline lookup yields CDR1 SGHTA and CDR2 FQGNSA. The CDR3 loop spans 14 amino acids. The chain's CDR3 is CASSLRGAGNTIYF. CDR3 in DNA: TGTGCCAGCAGCTTACGGGGGGCTGGAAACACCATATATTTT.

In DNA, the CDR3 is TGTGCCAGCAGCTCAACTCCAGCCGGTCTAGCCAAAAACATTCAGTACTTC. This encodes CASSSTPAGLAKNIQYF. This chain joins TRBV7-2 and TRBJ2-4; D remains unclear. The CDR3 runs 17 residues. The ends were cut back, 4 bases at V and 0 bases at J, with 16 bases in the middle. In germline, CDR1 is SGHTA, CDR2 FQGNSA.

This chain links TRBV7-2 with TRBJ2-7; 12 bases align to TRBD2. The CDR3 loop spans 16 amino acids. Germline V gene lookup returns CDR1 SGHTA and CDR2 FQGNSA. J was trimmed by 2 bases and V by 5 bases; bases with no gene match: 7. The CDR3: CASSSLTSGRAYEQYF. The CDR3 nucleotides are TGTGCCAGCAGCAGTCTGACTAGCGGGAGAGCCTACGAGCAGTACTTC.

DNA of the CDR3: TGCGCCAGCAGTGAGGGGGTCGGACCGAGCACAGATACGCAGTATTTT. Translation: CASSEGVGPSTDTQYF. V usage is TRBV10-1 and J usage is TRBJ2-3; D is unclear. This CDR3 region has 16 residues. V lost 2 bases and J 0 bases, leaving 12 bases between the germline ends. Germline V gives CDR1 WNHNN, CDR2 SYGVQD (reference sequence).

V and J are TRBV5-6 and TRBJ2-7, with D tentatively TRBD1 (6 bases). Between the trimmed V and J ends, which lost 3 bases and 0 bases, there was a span of 10 bases. The CDR3 spans 14 residues. Per the germline V gene, CDR1 is SGHDT and CDR2 is YYEEEE. As DNA, the CDR3 is TGTGCCAGCAGCTGGACGGACAGCTCCTACGAGCAGTACTTC. Residues: CASSWTDSSYEQYF.

V is TRBV7-8 and J is TRBJ2-3, with D unclear. The ends were cut back, 4 bases at V and 6 bases at J, with 8 bases in the middle. Germline CDR1 and CDR2: SGHVS and FQNEAQ. The CDR3 consists of 12 residues. This CDR3 is CASSSLPDTQYF. DNA of the CDR3: TGTGCCAGCAGCTCGCTCCCCGATACGCAGTATTTT.

The CDR3 region has the DNA TGTGCCAGCAGCCCCCGGACTCTCCTCCTCACAGATACGCAGTATTTT. Translation gives CASSPRTLLLTDTQYF. V usage is TRBV7-8 and J usage is TRBJ2-3; maybe TRBD2 (5 bases). V was shortened by 5 bases and J by 2 bases, with 17 bases between the two germline ends. Germline CDR1 is SGHVS and CDR2 is FQNEAQ. The length of the CDR3 is 16 residues.

This clone was recorded only once. The V gene is TRBV3-1 (or the pseudogene TRBV3-2), the J gene TRBJ2-3; 9 bases agree with TRBD2. V shed 1 base, J shed 0 bases, and the junction held 2 bases outside the gene matches. The CDR3 contains 16 residues. Germline V gives CDR1 LGHDT, CDR2 YNNKEL (reference sequence). Written as DNA, the CDR3 is TGTGCCAGCAGCCAAGGACTAGCGGTTAGCACAGATACGCAGTATTTT. This encodes CASSQGLAVSTDTQYF.

The rearrangement uses TRBV19 and TRBJ1-5, with a weak D call TRBD1 (6 bases). Germline V gene data show CDR1 as LNHDA and CDR2 as SQIVND (reference sequence). There are 16 residues in the CDR3. Trimming shortened V by 3 bases and J by 4 bases, and 16 bases separated the two germline ends. The CDR3 here is CASSMASPQGNQPQHF. As DNA, the CDR3 is TGTGCCAGTAGTATGGCCTCACCCCAGGGGAATCAGCCCCAGCATTTT.

In its sample, this clone was seen once. This rearrangement joins TRBV5-1 to TRBJ1-1, with TRBD1 matching over 8 bases. The V and J ends lost 0 bases and 0 bases, in that order; junction bases with no gene match: 4. The CDR3 covers 16 residues. Per the germline V gene, CDR1 is SGHRS and CDR2 is YFSETQ. The CDR3 DNA sequence: TGCGCCAGCAGCTTGGCCCTGACAGGGGTGAACACTGAAGCTTTCTTT. It translates to CASSLALTGVNTEAFF.

J is TRBJ2-2 and V is TRBV11-3, with D unresolved. From germline, CDR1 is SGHNT and CDR2 YENEEA. V was clipped by 5 bases and J by 5 bases, with 9 bases between them. This CDR3 is built from 13 residues. CDR3 nucleotides: TGTGCCAGCAGCCGGGCCCGGACCGGGGAGCTGTTTTTT. It yields the protein CASSRARTGELFF.

V gene TRBV7-9 combines with J gene TRBJ1-2, with D unresolved. The CDR3 loop spans 14 amino acids. Germline CDR1 is SEHNR and CDR2 is FQNEAQ (reference sequence). V dropped 3 bases and J dropped 4 bases, with 12 bases sitting between them. CDR3 DNA sequence: TGTGCCAGCAGCTTTACGGCACAGCTCTATGGCTACACCTTC. Amino acid sequence: CASSFTAQLYGYTF.

The CDR3 here is CASSTGALKTQYF. The CDR3 DNA reads TGTGCCAGCAGTACGGGAGCGCTGAAGACCCAGTACTTC. The genes are TRBV2 and TRBJ2-5; possible D gene TRBD2, 6 bases. CDR3 length: 13 amino acids. The germline V and J ends were trimmed by 5 bases and 6 bases, with 13 bases remaining between them. Per germline, CDR1 SNHLY and CDR2 FYNNEI.